These 13 T cell receptor beta chains came from one sample sequenced in a study of blood T cell repertoires in COVID-19. Only in-frame clones appear in the TCRdb table, and some are missing; sequencing was by immunoSEQ multiplex PCR. The data contain 250,000 to 350,000 clones, more than 65% of them singletons. Sequences were obtained from peripheral blood. The receptors originated from a person aged 70 to 85 with COVID-19, enrolled during active disease.

This chain uses TRBV24-1 with TRBJ2-2; possible D gene TRBD1, 5 bases. Trimming removed 1 base from V and 0 bases from J, with 11 bases in between. Germline-derived CDR1 and CDR2 are KGHDR and SFDVKD. The CDR3 covers 17 residues. CDR3 DNA sequence: TGTGCCACCAGTGATTTACGACAGTTCGCGAACACCGGGGAGCTGTTTTTT. This encodes CATSDLRQFANTGELFF.

V is TRBV5-1 and J is TRBJ2-1, with D tentatively TRBD2 (5 bases). Germline CDR1 and CDR2: SGHRS and YFSETQ. Trimming removed 0 bases from V and 6 bases from J, with 7 bases in between. The CDR3 sequence is 13 residues long. The CDR3 nucleotides read TGCGCCAGCAGCTTGGTAGAGGGCAATGAGCAGTTCTTC. This sequence encodes CASSLVEGNEQFF.

J is TRBJ2-2 and V is TRBV7-3, with 7 positions matching TRBD1. V shed 1 base and J 5 bases; nucleotides not matched to a gene: 28. This CDR3 comprises 23 residues. The germline gives CDR1 SGHTA, CDR2 FQGTGA. The CDR3 DNA reads TGTGCCAGCAGCTTAATTGCTCGGGCGGGCCCGGGACGGTCTAGGGGGCCAACCGGGGAGCTGTTTTTT. Protein sequence: CASSLIARAGPGRSRGPTGELFF. Supplemented by reference TRBV7-3 and TRBJ2-2, the full variable domain reads GAGVSQTPSNKVTEKGKYVELRCDPISGHTALYWYRQSLGQGPEFLIYFQGTGAADDSGLPNDRFFAVRPEGSVSTLKIQRTERGDSAVYLCASSLIARAGPGRSRGPTGELFFGEGSRLTVL.

The CDR3 is CASSLGGGQTYEQYF. The CDR3 bases are TGCGCCAGCAGCTTGGGGGGCGGACAGACCTACGAGCAGTACTTC. This chain joins TRBV5-1 and TRBJ2-7; D is perhaps TRBD1 (6 bases). The CDR3 runs to 15 residues. Germline lookup yields CDR1 SGHRS and CDR2 YFSETQ. The V end was cut by 0 bases, the J end by 2 bases, with 12 bases between. The full variable domain, its missing parts supplied by reference TRBV5-1 and TRBJ2-7, is KAGVTQTPRYLIKTRGQQVTLSCSPISGHRSVSWYQQTPGQGLQFLFEYFSETQRNKGNFPGRFSGRQFSNSRSEMNVSTLELGDSALYLCASSLGGGQTYEQYFGPGTRLTVT.

This chain links TRBV7-2 with TRBJ2-1; 10 nucleotides agree with TRBD2. Germline CDR1 reads SGHTA; CDR2 reads FQGNSA. With V trimmed by 1 base and J by 2 bases, 8 bases remained unmatched. The CDR3 contains 18 residues. The CDR3 protein is CASSLVPSGRRTYNEQFF. CDR3 in DNA: TGTGCCAGCAGCTTAGTCCCTAGCGGGAGAAGAACCTACAATGAGCAGTTCTTC.

The CDR3 DNA sequence: TGTGCCAGCAGCTTTAGGGACAGGGCGGACAAAAACATTCAGTACTTC. Residues: CASSFRDRADKNIQYF. The chain links TRBV7-8 to TRBJ2-4; 9 bases are shared with TRBD1. V shed 3 bases and J 3 bases; nucleotides not matched to a gene: 6. Germline CDR1 and CDR2: SGHVS and FQNEAQ. This CDR3 is built from 16 residues.

This clone was counted a few times. CDR3 nucleotide sequence: TGTGCCAGCTCAGCCTTGAGCGGGGTCTCTATCGCTATGGGGGCCAACGTCCTGACTTTC. Its translation is CASSALSGVSIAMGANVLTF. The chain recombines TRBV18 with TRBJ2-6; 7 nucleotides agree with TRBD2. Trimming removed 5 bases from V and 4 bases from J; junction bases left unmatched: 20. The CDR3 runs to 20 residues. The germline gives CDR1 KGHSH, CDR2 LQKENI. Full variable domain (rest looked up from reference TRBV18 and TRBJ2-6): NAGVMQNPRHLVRRRGQEARLRCSPMKGHSHVYWYRQLPEEGLKFMVYLQKENIIDESGMPKERFSAEFPKEGPSILRIQQVVRGDSAAYFCASSALSGVSIAMGANVLTFGAGSRLTVL.

The chain has TRBV13 and TRBJ2-2, with 9 bases lining up with TRBD1. Germline V gene data show CDR1 as PRHDT and CDR2 as FYEKMQ (reference sequence). The CDR3 contains 19 residues. V dropped 5 bases and J dropped 0; count of bases not matched to a gene: 13. CDR3 coding DNA: TGTGCCAGCAGCCCCACGGGGACAGGGAACCTCGCGAACACCGGGGAGCTGTTTTTT. Protein: CASSPTGTGNLANTGELFF.

The V call is TRBV9, the J call TRBJ2-1; 10 nucleotides line up with TRBD2. V was pared by 4 bases and J by 6 bases, with 7 bases of the junction left unmatched. CDR3 length: 15 amino acids. Germline CDR1 reads SGDLS; CDR2 reads YYNGEE. CDR3: CASSYRGLAVNEQFF. CDR3 bases: TGTGCCAGCAGCTACAGAGGACTAGCGGTCAATGAGCAGTTCTTC.

This chain joins TRBV7-2 and TRBJ2-1; 10 bases agree with TRBD2. The CDR3 spans 15 residues. V trimming: 2 bases; J trimming: 9 bases; junction bases outside the gene matches: 7. Germline V lookup: CDR1 SGHTA, CDR2 FQGNSA. The CDR3 DNA reads TGTGCCAGCAGCTTACGTCCTAGCGGGGGAGGTGAGCAGTTCTTC. Translating gives CASSLRPSGGGEQFF.

With regard to this clone: Distinct nucleotide sequences in the sample also encode this CDR3. The J gene is TRBJ1-5, the V gene TRBV18; possible D gene TRBD1, 5 bases. CDR1 and CDR2 from the germline V gene are KGHSH and LQKENI. The CDR3 has 13 residues. V gave up 2 bases and J gave up 5 bases, with 7 bases separating them. The CDR3 protein is CASSPGGDQPQHF. In DNA, the CDR3 is TGTGCCAGCTCACCAGGGGGGGATCAGCCCCAGCATTTT.

This chain uses TRBV28 with TRBJ1-3; D is undetermined. The V and J ends lost 8 bases and 8 bases respectively, with 25 bases between them. This CDR3 contains 16 residues. The germline CDR1 and CDR2 sequences are MDHEN and SYDVKM. This CDR3 reads CASSNGAALGGDTIYF. DNA of the CDR3: TGTGCCAGCTCCAACGGAGCGGCTCTCGGCGGTGACACCATATATTTT.

Only one count was recorded for this clone. The chain is built from TRBV9 and TRBJ2-7; D possibly corresponds to TRBD2 (6 bases). Germline values: CDR1 SGDLS, CDR2 YYNGEE. Trimming took off 2 bases at V and 7 bases at J, with 16 bases between the two ends. The CDR3 has 14 residues. CDR3 region: CASSVGGSPGEQYF. CDR3 nucleotide sequence: TGTGCCAGCAGCGTCGGAGGGTCCCCGGGGGAGCAGTACTTC. Full variable domain (missing parts from reference TRBV9 and TRBJ2-7): DSGVTQTPKHLITATGQRVTLRCSPRSGDLSVYWYQQSLDQGLQFLIQYYNGEERAKGNILERFSAQQFPDLHSELNLSSLELGDSALYFCASSVGGSPGEQYFGPGTRLTVT.